Below are 26 T cell receptor beta chains sequenced from a single sample in a study of somatic mutations in cytotoxic T cells in rheumatoid arthritis. Sequencing was performed with immunoSEQ multiplex PCR; in TCRdb, only in-frame clones are kept and a portion is missing. The sample carries about 25,000 clones, roughly 74% recorded once. Sequences were obtained from CD8+ T cells sorted from blood. Receptors originate from a woman in her late teens or twenties in good health.

V usage is TRBV4-1 and J usage is TRBJ2-7; D is perhaps TRBD1 (6 bases). The germline V and J ends were trimmed by 6 bases and 3 bases, with 24 bases remaining between them. CDR1 is MGHRA, CDR2 YSYEKL, per germline. The CDR3 is made up of 17 amino acids. CDR3 DNA: TGCGCCAGCAGTCTAATAACCGGGACACAGGGCCGCTACGAGCAGTACTTC. Translation: CASSLITGTQGRYEQYF.

This sequence joins TRBV11-3 and TRBJ1-4; D is undetermined. CDR1 and CDR2 (germline): SGHNT, YENEEA. Trimming shortened V by 10 bases and J by 7 bases, and 19 bases separated the two germline ends. This CDR3 has 14 amino acids. The CDR3 is CATHRSRLFEKLFF. In DNA form, the CDR3 reads TGTGCCACCCACCGCAGCCGCTTATTTGAAAAACTGTTTTTT.

The chain links TRBV10-3 to TRBJ2-1; D may be TRBD1 or TRBD2 (5 bases each). From germline, CDR1 is ENHRY and CDR2 SYGVKD. This CDR3 region has 14 residues. Trimming removed 5 bases from V and 2 bases from J, with 10 bases in between. This CDR3 is CAISYKGPYNEQFF. DNA for the CDR3: TGTGCCATCAGTTACAAGGGACCCTACAATGAGCAGTTCTTC.

The V and J genes are TRBV5-6 and TRBJ1-5; the D is unclear. Germline lookup yields CDR1 SGHDT and CDR2 YYEEEE. V shed 2 bases and J shed 3 bases, with 6 bases lying between them. This CDR3 comprises 13 residues. CDR3 sequence: CASSFGNNQPQHF. The DNA of the CDR3 is TGTGCCAGCAGCTTCGGGAACAATCAGCCCCAGCATTTT.

The J gene is TRBJ1-1, the V gene TRBV28, with 10 positions matching TRBD1. Unmatched junction bases numbered 4, after V lost 5 bases and J lost 1 base. Germline loops: CDR1 MDHEN, CDR2 SYDVKM. The CDR3 has 15 residues. The CDR3 region is CASSGGDRGNTEAFF. CDR3 DNA: TGTGCCAGCAGTGGGGGGGACAGGGGGAACACTGAAGCTTTCTTT.

This chain links TRBV28 with TRBJ2-7; possible D gene TRBD1, 6 bases. Germline assignment: CDR1 MDHEN and CDR2 SYDVKM. Trimming removed 2 bases at V and 0 bases at J, with 11 bases between. The CDR3 consists of 15 residues. CDR3 in amino acids: CASSLGRGSSYEQYF. The CDR3 DNA sequence: TGTGCCAGCAGTTTAGGCAGGGGCTCCTCCTACGAGCAGTACTTC.

The rearrangement links TRBV7-9 to TRBJ2-5; D is unclear. Germline values: CDR1 SEHNR, CDR2 FQNEAQ (reference sequence). This CDR3 is 15 amino acids long. V was pared by 2 bases and J by 4 bases, with 14 bases between. The chain's CDR3 is CASSLSGTTSETQYF. In nucleotides, the CDR3 is TGTGCCAGCAGCTTATCAGGCACCACCTCAGAGACCCAGTACTTC.

This chain uses TRBV2 with TRBJ1-5; D remains unclear. Germline loops: CDR1 SNHLY, CDR2 FYNNEI. V was clipped by 4 bases and J by 1 base, with 8 bases between them. The CDR3 has 14 residues. CDR3 nucleotides: TGTGCCAGCAGTGTCGGGGAGAGCAATCAGCCCCAGCATTTT. Its translation is CASSVGESNQPQHF.

For the CDR3, the DNA is TGTGCCAGCAGTGAGGGAGCGCCCTACGAGCAGTACGTC. It encodes CASSEGAPYEQYV. This chain uses TRBV6-1 with TRBJ2-7; tentative D call: TRBD2 (5 bases). The CDR3 sequence is 13 residues long. V lost 3 bases and J lost 2, with 8 bases in between. Germline CDR1 MNHNS, CDR2 SASEGT.

The V call is TRBV4-1, the J call TRBJ1-2; D possibly corresponds to TRBD1 (5 bases). The germline V and J ends were trimmed by 4 bases and 7 bases, with 13 bases remaining between them. This CDR3 is built from 13 residues. Germline V gene sequence: CDR1 MGHRA, CDR2 YSYEKL. The CDR3 region is CASSPGAYLGYTF. The CDR3, as DNA: TGCGCCAGCAGCCCTGGGGCTTACCTTGGCTACACCTTC.

The chain couples TRBV28 to TRBJ1-4; D not resolved. The CDR3 is 13 amino acids. The germline V gene has CDR1 MDHEN and CDR2 SYDVKM. Trimming took 2 bases from V and 7 from J, leaving 8 bases between them. In nucleotides, the CDR3 is TGTGCCAGCAGTTTAGTACAAGCTGAAAAACTGTTTTTT. The encoded protein is CASSLVQAEKLFF.

The chain couples TRBV6-1 to TRBJ2-7, with 10 nucleotides matching TRBD2. V lost 6 bases and J lost 2; bases outside the gene matches: 4. There are 14 residues in the CDR3. The V gene's germline CDR1 is MNHNS and CDR2 SASEGT. The CDR3, as DNA: TGTGCCAGCAGGTTTACTAGCGGGGCCTACGAGCAGTACTTC. This sequence encodes CASRFTSGAYEQYF.

The V and J genes are TRBV28 and TRBJ2-5, with D possibly being TRBD1 or TRBD2 (6 bases each). Germline V gene lookup returns CDR1 MDHEN and CDR2 SYDVKM. V lost 5 bases, J lost 5 bases, and 18 bases lay in between. This CDR3 comprises 15 residues. The CDR3 reads CASSPRGRGSETQYF. CDR3 nucleotides: TGTGCCAGCAGTCCTCGGGGGCGGGGTTCGGAGACCCAGTACTTC.

J is TRBJ1-5 and V is TRBV23-1, with D uncertain. TRBV23-1 is an open reading frame, and its role is uncertain. There are 15 residues in the CDR3. Trimming took off 6 bases at V and 1 base at J, with 13 bases between the two ends. The CDR3 protein is CASSPRSRSNQPQHF. In DNA form, the CDR3 reads TGCGCCAGCAGCCCCCGTAGCCGGAGCAATCAGCCCCAGCATTTT.

The chain links TRBV9 to TRBJ2-3; 12 bases map to TRBD2. Germline assignment: CDR1 SGDLS and CDR2 YYNGEE. The CDR3 contains 15 residues. With V trimmed by 0 bases and J by 7 bases, 3 bases remained unmatched. CDR3 residues: CASSVASGGANTQYF. CDR3 DNA: TGTGCCAGCAGCGTAGCTAGCGGGGGGGCAAATACGCAGTATTTT.

In its sample, this clone was seen a few times. The chain couples TRBV27 to TRBJ2-2; D remains ambiguous. Germline V gives CDR1 MNHEY, CDR2 SMNVEV (reference sequence). The germline V and J ends were trimmed by 6 bases and 2 bases, with 4 bases remaining between them. The CDR3 is 12 residues long. The CDR3 reads CASRQNTGELFF. For the CDR3, the DNA is TGTGCCAGCAGGCAAAACACCGGGGAGCTGTTTTTT.

The V call is TRBV29-1, the J call TRBJ2-3; D is possibly TRBD1 (5 bases). Trimming left V 0 bases short and J 2 bases short, with 18 bases between. CDR3 length: 17 residues. Germline V gene data show CDR1 as SQVTM and CDR2 as ANQGSEA. The CDR3 sequence: CSVEDLRQGGVTDTQYF. The CDR3 nucleotides are TGCAGCGTTGAAGATCTTAGGCAGGGTGGGGTCACAGATACGCAGTATTTT.

This clone was observed a few times. The chain couples TRBV27 to TRBJ1-1; D perhaps matches TRBD1 (6 bases). Germline CDR1 and CDR2: MNHEY and SMNVEV (reference sequence). V dropped 4 bases and J dropped 1 base, with 13 bases sitting between them. This CDR3 contains 15 residues. This CDR3 is CASSSPPTGNTEAFF. The DNA of the CDR3 is TGTGCCAGCAGTTCGCCCCCGACAGGGAACACTGAAGCTTTCTTT.

This clone was counted a single time. The junction shows a germline mismatch at one end, possibly a read error. The chain couples TRBV7-7 to TRBJ2-1; D may be TRBD2 (5 bases). CDR1 and CDR2 (germline): SSHAT, FNYEAQ (reference sequence). The CDR3 runs to 15 residues. The CDR3 nucleotides read TGTGCTAGCAGCCCCACGTCGGAGGCTTACAATGAGCAGTTCTTC. It is translated as CASSPTSEAYNEQFF. The full variable domain, with the rest looked up from reference TRBV7-7 and TRBJ2-1, is GAGVSQSPRYKVTKRGQDVTLRCDPISSHATLYWYQQALGQGPEFLTYFNYEAQPDKSGLPSDRFSAERPEGSISTLTIQRTEQRDSAMYRCASSPTSEAYNEQFFGPGTRLTVL.

The chain employs TRBV25-1 and TRBJ2-1; 8 bases are shared with TRBD2. V lost 2 bases to trimming and J lost 3 bases; unmatched junction nucleotides: 6. The CDR3 sequence is 16 residues long. Germline values: CDR1 MGHDK, CDR2 SYGVNS. CDR3 DNA sequence: TGTGCCAGCAGTGAAGCGGGGGGCGCCTACTACAATGAGCAGTTCTTC. Translation: CASSEAGGAYYNEQFF.

Turning to this clone: One junction end does not reproduce the germline sequence, and a read error may be involved. This chain links TRBV13 with TRBJ1-1; D unclear. The CDR3 consists of 10 residues. Germline V lookup: CDR1 PRHDT, CDR2 FYEKMQ (reference sequence). The CDR3 nucleotides are TGTGCCAGCAGCTTAGGGACATGGGCCTTT. Encoded protein: CASSLGTWAF.

This rearrangement joins TRBV5-4 to TRBJ1-1, with 7 bases that match TRBD1. The V gene's germline CDR1 is SGHNT and CDR2 YYREEE (reference sequence). V was clipped by 5 bases and J by 4 bases; unmatched bases: 14. This CDR3 spans 16 amino acids. This chain's CDR3 is CASSWGPDREGTEAFF. CDR3 bases: TGTGCCAGCAGTTGGGGCCCAGACAGGGAGGGCACTGAAGCTTTCTTT.

The rearrangement joins TRBV7-9 to TRBJ2-7; the match to TRBD2 covers 9 bases. CDR1 SEHNR and CDR2 FQNEAQ come from the germline V gene (reference sequence). J was trimmed by 3 bases and V by 5 bases; bases with no gene match: 2. CDR3 length: 13 amino acids. The CDR3 reads CASSVTSGYEQYF. CDR3 sequence (DNA): TGTGCCAGCAGCGTGACTAGCGGCTACGAGCAGTACTTC. Supplemented by reference TRBV7-9 and TRBJ2-7, the full variable domain reads DTGVSQNPRHKITKRGQNVTFRCDPISEHNRLYWYRQTLGQGPEFLTYFQNEAQLEKSRLLSDRFSAERPKGSFSTLEIQRTEQGDSAMYLCASSVTSGYEQYFGPGTRLTVT.

As concerns this clone: Other nucleotide sequences in the sample specify the same CDR3. The chain recombines TRBV29-1 with TRBJ1-4; no reliable D call. The V gene's germline CDR1 is SQVTM and CDR2 ANQGSEA. The germline V and J ends were trimmed by 6 bases and 5 bases, with 10 bases remaining between them. The CDR3 is 12 amino acids. CDR3 amino acids: CSVRTGNEKLFF. The CDR3 DNA is TGCAGCGTGCGGACGGGAAATGAAAAACTGTTTTTT.

This sequence joins TRBV4-1 and TRBJ1-1; unclear D gene. Trimming left V 1 base short and J 8 bases short, with 11 bases between. The germline CDR1 and CDR2 sequences are MGHRA and YSYEKL. CDR3 length equals 13 residues. CDR3 in amino acids: CASSQVMGMEAFF. The CDR3 DNA reads TGCGCCAGCAGCCAAGTCATGGGGATGGAAGCTTTCTTT.

The chain carries TRBV6-5 and TRBJ1-1; D ambiguous. Germline V gives CDR1 MNHEY, CDR2 SVGAGI. The CDR3 consists of 13 residues. Trimming removed 0 bases at V and 1 base at J, with 3 bases between. The CDR3 sequence: CASSYSANTEAFF. The CDR3, as DNA: TGTGCCAGCAGTTACTCGGCGAACACTGAAGCTTTCTTT.